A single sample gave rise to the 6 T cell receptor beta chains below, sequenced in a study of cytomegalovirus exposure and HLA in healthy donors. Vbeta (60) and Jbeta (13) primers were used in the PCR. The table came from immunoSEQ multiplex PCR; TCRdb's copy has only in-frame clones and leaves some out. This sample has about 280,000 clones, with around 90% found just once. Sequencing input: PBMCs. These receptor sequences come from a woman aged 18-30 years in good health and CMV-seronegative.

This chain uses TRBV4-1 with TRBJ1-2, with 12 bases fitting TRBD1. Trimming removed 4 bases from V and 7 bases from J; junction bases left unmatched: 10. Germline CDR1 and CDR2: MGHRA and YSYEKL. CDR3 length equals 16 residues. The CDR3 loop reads CASSPGQGAVESGYTF. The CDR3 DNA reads TGCGCCAGCAGCCCGGGACAGGGGGCGGTCGAGAGTGGCTACACCTTC.

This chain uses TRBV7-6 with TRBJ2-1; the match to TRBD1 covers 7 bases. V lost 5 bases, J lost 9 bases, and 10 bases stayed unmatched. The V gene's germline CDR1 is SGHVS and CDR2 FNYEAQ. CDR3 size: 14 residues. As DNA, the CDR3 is TGTGCCAGCAGCCCTGGGTCCGCAGGGGGTGAGCAGTTCTTC. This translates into CASSPGSAGGEQFF. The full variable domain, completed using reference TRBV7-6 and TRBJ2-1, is GAGVSQSPRYKVTKRGQDVALRCDPISGHVSLYWYRQALGQGPEFLTYFNYEAQQDKSGLPNDRFSAERPEGSISTLTIQRTEQRDSAMYRCASSPGSAGGEQFFGPGTRLTVL.

The CDR3 region is CASSSLASYNEQFF. The CDR3 DNA reads TGTGCCAGCAGCTCACTAGCGAGCTACAATGAGCAGTTCTTC. The V and J genes are TRBV7-6 and TRBJ2-1; 7 bases agree with TRBD2. This CDR3 contains 14 residues. The germline V gene encodes CDR1 SGHVS and CDR2 FNYEAQ. V lost 4 bases to trimming and J lost 3 bases; unmatched junction nucleotides: 3.

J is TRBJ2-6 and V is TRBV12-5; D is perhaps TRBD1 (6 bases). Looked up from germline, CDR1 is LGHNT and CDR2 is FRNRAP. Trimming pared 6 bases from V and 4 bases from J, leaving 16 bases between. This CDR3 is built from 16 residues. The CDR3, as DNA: TGTGCTAGTGGGCTCAACGTGGGGGCCGGGGCCAACGTCCTGACTTTC. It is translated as CASGLNVGAGANVLTF.

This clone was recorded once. Here the CDR3 DNA reads TGTGCCACCAGCACCTACGACCCTGGACAGGGTAAGGGTTTCTTT. Its translation is CATSTYDPGQGKGFF. The V call is TRBV15, the J call TRBJ1-1, with TRBD1 matching 8 bases. The CDR3 covers 15 residues. The V and J ends lost 4 bases and 13 bases, in that order; junction bases with no gene match: 17. Germline-derived CDR1 and CDR2 are LNHNV and YYDKDF (reference sequence).

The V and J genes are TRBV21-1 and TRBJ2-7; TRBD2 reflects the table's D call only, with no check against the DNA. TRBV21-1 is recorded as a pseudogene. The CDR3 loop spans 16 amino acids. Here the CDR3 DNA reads TGTGCCAGCAGCAAAAGAGGGCCGGGGACTTCCTACGAGCAGTACTTC. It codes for CASSKRGPGTSYEQYF.